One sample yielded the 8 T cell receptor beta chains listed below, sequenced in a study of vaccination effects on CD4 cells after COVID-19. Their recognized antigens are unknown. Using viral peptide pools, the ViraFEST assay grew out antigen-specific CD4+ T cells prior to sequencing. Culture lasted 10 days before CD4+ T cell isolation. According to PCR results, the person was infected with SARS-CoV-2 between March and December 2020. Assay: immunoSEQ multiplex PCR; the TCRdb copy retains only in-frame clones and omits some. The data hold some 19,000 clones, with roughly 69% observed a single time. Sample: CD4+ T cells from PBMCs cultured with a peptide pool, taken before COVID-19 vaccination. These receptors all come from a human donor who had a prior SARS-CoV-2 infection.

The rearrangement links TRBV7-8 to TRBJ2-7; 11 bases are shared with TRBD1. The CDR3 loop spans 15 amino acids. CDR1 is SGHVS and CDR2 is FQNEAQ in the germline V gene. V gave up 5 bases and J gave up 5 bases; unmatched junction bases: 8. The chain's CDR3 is CASSKWTGGADEQYF. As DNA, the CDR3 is TGTGCCAGCAGCAAATGGACAGGGGGCGCGGACGAGCAGTACTTC.

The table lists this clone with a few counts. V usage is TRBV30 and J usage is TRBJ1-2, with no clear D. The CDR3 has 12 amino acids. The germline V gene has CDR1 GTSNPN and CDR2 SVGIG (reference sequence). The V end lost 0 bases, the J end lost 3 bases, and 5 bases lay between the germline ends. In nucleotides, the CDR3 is TGTGCCTGGAGTGTAACCTACTATGGCTACACCTTC. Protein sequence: CAWSVTYYGYTF.

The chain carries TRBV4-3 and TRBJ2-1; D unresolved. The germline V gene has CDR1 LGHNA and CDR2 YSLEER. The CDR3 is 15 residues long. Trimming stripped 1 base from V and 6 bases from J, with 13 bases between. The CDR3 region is CASSQGLPNTNEQFF. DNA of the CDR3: TGCGCCAGCAGCCAAGGACTCCCCAACACCAATGAGCAGTTCTTC.

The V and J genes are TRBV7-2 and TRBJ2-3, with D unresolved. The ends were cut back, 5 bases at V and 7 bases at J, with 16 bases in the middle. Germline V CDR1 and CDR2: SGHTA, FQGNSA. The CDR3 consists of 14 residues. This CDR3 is CASSPSFLRNTQYF. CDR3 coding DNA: TGTGCCAGCAGCCCAAGTTTTCTTAGGAATACGCAGTATTTT.

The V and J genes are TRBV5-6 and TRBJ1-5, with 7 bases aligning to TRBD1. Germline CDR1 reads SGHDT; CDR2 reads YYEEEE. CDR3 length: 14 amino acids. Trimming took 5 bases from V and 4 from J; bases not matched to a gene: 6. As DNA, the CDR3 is TGTGCCAGCAGTGAGAGGGGGCTTAATCAGCCCCAGCATTTT. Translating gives CASSERGLNQPQHF.

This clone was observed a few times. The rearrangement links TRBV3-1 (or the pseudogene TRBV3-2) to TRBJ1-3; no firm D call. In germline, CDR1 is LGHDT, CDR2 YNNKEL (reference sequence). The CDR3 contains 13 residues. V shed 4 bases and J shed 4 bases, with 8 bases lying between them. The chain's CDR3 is CASSPQWGNTIYF. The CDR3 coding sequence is TGTGCCAGCAGCCCACAGTGGGGAAACACCATATATTTT.

CDR3 sequence reads: CASSRMRETQYF. The DNA for the CDR3 is TGTGCCAGCAGTCGGATGCGAGAGACCCAGTACTTC. This chain connects TRBV6-5 to TRBJ2-5; D gene uncertain. Trimming took 5 bases from V and 4 from J, leaving 8 bases between them. The CDR3 has 12 residues. Germline CDR1 and CDR2: MNHEY and SVGAGI.

The DNA for the CDR3 is TGCGCCAGCAGCCGGACAGGTTCTGGGGCCAACGTCCTGACTTTC. Its protein product is CASSRTGSGANVLTF. The gene calls are TRBV5-1 and TRBJ2-6; 7 bases are a match to TRBD1. The V gene's germline CDR1 is SGHRS and CDR2 YFSETQ. V trimming: 4 bases; J trimming: 1 base; junction bases outside the gene matches: 2. CDR3 length: 15 residues.